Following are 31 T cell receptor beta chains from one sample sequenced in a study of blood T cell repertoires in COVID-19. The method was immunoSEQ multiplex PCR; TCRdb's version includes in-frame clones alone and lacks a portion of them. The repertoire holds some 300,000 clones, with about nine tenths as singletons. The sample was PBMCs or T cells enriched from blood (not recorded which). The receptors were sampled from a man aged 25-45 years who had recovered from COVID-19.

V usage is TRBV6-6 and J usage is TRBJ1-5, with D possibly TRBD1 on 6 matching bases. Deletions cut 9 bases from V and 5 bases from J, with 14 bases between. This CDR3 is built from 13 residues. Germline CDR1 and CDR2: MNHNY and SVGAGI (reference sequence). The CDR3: CASLQGRDQPQHF. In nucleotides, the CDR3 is TGTGCCAGTCTACAGGGTCGGGATCAGCCCCAGCATTTT.

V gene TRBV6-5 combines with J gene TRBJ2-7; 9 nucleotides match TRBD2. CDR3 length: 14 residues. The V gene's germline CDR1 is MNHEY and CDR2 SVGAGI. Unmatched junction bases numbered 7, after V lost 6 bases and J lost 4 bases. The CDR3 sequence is CASRVAGVRYEQYF. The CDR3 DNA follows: TGTGCCAGCAGGGTAGCGGGAGTGAGATACGAGCAGTACTTC.

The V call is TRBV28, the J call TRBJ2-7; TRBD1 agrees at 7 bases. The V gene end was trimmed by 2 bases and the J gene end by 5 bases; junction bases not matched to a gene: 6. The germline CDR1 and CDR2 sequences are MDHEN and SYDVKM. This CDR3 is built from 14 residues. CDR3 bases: TGTGCCAGCAGTTTAGGAACAGGGGTCCACGAGCAGTACTTC. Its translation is CASSLGTGVHEQYF.

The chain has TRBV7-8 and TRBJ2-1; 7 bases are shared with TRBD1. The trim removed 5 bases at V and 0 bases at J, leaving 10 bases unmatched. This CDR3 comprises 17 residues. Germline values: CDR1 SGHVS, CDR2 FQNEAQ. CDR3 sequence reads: CASSPGTDHSSYNEQFF. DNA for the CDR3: TGTGCCAGCAGCCCGGGGACAGATCATTCCTCCTACAATGAGCAGTTCTTC.

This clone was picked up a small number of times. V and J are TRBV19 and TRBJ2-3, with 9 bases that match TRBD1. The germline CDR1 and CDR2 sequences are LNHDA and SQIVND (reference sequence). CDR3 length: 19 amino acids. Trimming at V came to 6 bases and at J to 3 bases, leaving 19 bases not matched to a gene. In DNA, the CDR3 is TGTGCCAGTAGCGCAAAATGGGGGTCCGGGACAGGGCAAACAGATACGCAGTATTTT. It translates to CASSAKWGSGTGQTDTQYF.

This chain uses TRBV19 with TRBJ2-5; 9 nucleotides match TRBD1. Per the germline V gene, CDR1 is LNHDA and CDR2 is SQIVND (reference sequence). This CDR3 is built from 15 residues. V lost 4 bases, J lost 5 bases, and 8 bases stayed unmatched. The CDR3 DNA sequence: TGTGCCAGTAGTACTCGTGGACAGGGGAAGGAGACCCAGTACTTC. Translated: CASSTRGQGKETQYF.

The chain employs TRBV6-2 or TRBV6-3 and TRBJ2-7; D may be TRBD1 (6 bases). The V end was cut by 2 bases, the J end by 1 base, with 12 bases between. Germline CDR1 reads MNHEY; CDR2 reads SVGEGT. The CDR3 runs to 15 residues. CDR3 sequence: CASSYRGQGSYEQYF. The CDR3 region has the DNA TGTGCCAGCAGTTACAGGGGCCAGGGGTCCTACGAGCAGTACTTC.

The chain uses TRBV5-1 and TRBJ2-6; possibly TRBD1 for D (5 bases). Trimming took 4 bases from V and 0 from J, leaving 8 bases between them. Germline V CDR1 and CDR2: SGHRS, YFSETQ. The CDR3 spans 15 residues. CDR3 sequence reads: CASSEGASGANVLTF. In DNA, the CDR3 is TGCGCCAGCAGCGAAGGGGCCTCTGGGGCCAACGTCCTGACTTTC.

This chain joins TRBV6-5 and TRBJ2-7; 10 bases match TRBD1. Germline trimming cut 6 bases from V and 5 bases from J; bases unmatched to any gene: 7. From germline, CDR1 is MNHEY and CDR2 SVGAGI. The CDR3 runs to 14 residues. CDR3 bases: TGTGCCAGCAGGGGACAGGGGCCAGTTAACGAGCAGTACTTC. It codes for CASRGQGPVNEQYF.

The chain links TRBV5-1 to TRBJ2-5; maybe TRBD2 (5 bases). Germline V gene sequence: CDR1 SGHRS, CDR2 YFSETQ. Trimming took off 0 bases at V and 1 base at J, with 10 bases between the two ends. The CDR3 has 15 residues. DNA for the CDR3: TGCGCCAGCAGCTTGGCGACGGGATTCCAAGAGACCCAGTACTTC. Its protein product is CASSLATGFQETQYF.

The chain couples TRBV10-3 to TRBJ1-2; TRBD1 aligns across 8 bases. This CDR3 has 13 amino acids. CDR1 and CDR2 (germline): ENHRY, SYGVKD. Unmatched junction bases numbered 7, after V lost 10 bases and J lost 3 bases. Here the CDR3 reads CASQGAEDYGYTF. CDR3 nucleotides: TGTGCCAGCCAGGGGGCGGAGGACTATGGCTACACCTTC.

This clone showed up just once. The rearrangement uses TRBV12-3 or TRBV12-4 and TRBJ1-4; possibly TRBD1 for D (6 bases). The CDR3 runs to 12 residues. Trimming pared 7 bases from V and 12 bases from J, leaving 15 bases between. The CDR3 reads CASTHGGGQLFF. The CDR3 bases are TGTGCCAGCACTCACGGCGGGGGGCAACTGTTTTTT.

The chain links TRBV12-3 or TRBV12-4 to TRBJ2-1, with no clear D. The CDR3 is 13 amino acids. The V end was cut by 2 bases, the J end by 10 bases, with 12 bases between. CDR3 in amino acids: CASSLSALSEQFF. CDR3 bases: TGTGCCAGCAGTTTAAGCGCCCTTTCCGAGCAGTTCTTC.

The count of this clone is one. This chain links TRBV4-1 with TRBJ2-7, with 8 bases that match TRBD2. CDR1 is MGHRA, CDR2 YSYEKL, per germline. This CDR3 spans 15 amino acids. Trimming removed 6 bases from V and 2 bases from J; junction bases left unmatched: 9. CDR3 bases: TGCGCCAGCAGTCTCAGCGGGGGCCCTACCTACGAGCAGTACTTC. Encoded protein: CASSLSGGPTYEQYF.

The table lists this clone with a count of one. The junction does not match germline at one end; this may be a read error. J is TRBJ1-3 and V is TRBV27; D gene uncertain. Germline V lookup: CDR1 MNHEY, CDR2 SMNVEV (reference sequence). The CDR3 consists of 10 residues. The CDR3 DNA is TGCGGGGTAGCTGGAAACACCATATATTTT. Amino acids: CGVAGNTIYF.

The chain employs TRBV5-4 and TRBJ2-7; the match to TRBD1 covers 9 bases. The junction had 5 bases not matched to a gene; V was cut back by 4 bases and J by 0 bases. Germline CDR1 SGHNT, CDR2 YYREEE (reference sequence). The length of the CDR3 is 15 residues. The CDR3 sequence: CASSRPGQGSYEQYF. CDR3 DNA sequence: TGTGCCAGCAGCAGACCGGGACAGGGCTCCTACGAGCAGTACTTC.

Here the CDR3 DNA reads TGTGCCAGTAGTAACTCTTTGGGCGCCACCACGAACACCGGGGAGCTGTTTTTT. Translated, it gives CASSNSLGATTNTGELFF. The rearrangement links TRBV19 to TRBJ2-2; D not certain. The V end was cut by 4 bases, the J end by 0 bases, with 18 bases between. The CDR3 contains 18 residues. Germline CDR1 and CDR2: LNHDA and SQIVND (reference sequence). The whole variable domain, remainder taken from reference TRBV19 and TRBJ2-2, is DGGITQSPKYLFRKEGQNVTLSCEQNLNHDAMYWYRQDPGQGLRLIYYSQIVNDFQKGDIAEGYSVSREKKESFPLTVTSAQKNPTAFYLCASSNSLGATTNTGELFFGEGSRLTVL.

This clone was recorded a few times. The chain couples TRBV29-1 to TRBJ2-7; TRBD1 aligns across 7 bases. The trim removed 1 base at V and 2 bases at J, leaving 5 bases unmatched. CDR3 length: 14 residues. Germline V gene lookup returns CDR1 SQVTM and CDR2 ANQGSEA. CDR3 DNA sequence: TGCAGCGTTGAAGGACAGGGACAACCCTACGAGCAGTACTTC. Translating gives CSVEGQGQPYEQYF.

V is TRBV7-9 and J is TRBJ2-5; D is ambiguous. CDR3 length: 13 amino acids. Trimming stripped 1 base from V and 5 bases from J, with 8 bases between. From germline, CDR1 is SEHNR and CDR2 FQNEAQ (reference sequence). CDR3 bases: TGTGCCAGCAGCTTAGATAGGAGTGAGACCCAGTACTTC. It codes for CASSLDRSETQYF.

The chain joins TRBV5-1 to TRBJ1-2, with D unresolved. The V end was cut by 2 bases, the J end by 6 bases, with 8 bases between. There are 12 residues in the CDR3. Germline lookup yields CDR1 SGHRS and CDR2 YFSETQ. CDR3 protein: CASSFGLDGYTF. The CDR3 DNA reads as TGCGCCAGCAGCTTTGGACTGGATGGCTACACCTTC.

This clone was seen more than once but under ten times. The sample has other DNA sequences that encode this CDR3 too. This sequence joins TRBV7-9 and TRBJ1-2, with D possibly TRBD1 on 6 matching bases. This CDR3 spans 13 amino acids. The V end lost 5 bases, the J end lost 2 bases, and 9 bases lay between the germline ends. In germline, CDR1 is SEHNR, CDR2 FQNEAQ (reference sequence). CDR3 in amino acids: CASSPGQNYGYTF. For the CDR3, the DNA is TGTGCCAGCAGCCCTGGACAGAACTATGGCTACACCTTC.

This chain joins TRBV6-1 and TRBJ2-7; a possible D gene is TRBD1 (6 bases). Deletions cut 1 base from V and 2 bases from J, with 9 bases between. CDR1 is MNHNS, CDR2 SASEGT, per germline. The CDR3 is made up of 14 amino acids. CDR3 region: CASSEVEGAYEQYF. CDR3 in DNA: TGTGCCAGCAGTGAAGTCGAGGGGGCCTACGAGCAGTACTTC.

CDR3 protein: CASSSPGKTEAFF. Here the CDR3 DNA reads TGTGCCAGCAGCTCCCCAGGGAAAACTGAAGCTTTCTTT. The J gene is TRBJ1-1, the V gene TRBV7-9; possible D gene TRBD1, 5 bases. There are 13 residues in the CDR3. The germline CDR1 and CDR2 sequences are SEHNR and FQNEAQ (reference sequence). Trimming removed 4 bases at V and 5 bases at J, with 11 bases between. Variable domain in full (rest from reference TRBV7-9 and TRBJ1-1): DTGVSQNPRHKITKRGQNVTFRCDPISEHNRLYWYRQTLGQGPEFLTYFQNEAQLEKSRLLSDRFSAERPKGSFSTLEIQRTEQGDSAMYLCASSSPGKTEAFFGQGTRLTVV.

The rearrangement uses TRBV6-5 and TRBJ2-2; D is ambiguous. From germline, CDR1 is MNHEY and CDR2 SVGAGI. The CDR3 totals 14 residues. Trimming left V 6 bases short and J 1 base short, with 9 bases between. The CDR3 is CASSKAENTGELFF. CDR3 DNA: TGTGCCAGCAGCAAGGCGGAGAACACCGGGGAGCTGTTTTTT.

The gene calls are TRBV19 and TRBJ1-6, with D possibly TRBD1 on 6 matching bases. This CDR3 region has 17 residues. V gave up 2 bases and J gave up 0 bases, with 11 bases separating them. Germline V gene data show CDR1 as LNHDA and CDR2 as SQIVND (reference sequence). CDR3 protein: CASSIYGQSSYNSPLHF. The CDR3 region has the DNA TGTGCCAGTAGTATATATGGACAGTCCTCCTATAATTCACCCCTCCACTTT. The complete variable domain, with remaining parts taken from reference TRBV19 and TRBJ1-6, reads DGGITQSPKYLFRKEGQNVTLSCEQNLNHDAMYWYRQDPGQGLRLIYYSQIVNDFQKGDIAEGYSVSREKKESFPLTVTSAQKNPTAFYLCASSIYGQSSYNSPLHFGNGTRLTVT.

The CDR3: CASSSGGAEAFF. As DNA, the CDR3 is TGTGCCAGCAGTTCCGGCGGCGCTGAAGCTTTCTTT. The rearrangement uses TRBV28 and TRBJ1-1, with D uncertain. Trimming stripped 4 bases from V and 6 bases from J, with 9 bases between. Germline CDR1 is MDHEN and CDR2 is SYDVKM. This CDR3 has 12 residues.

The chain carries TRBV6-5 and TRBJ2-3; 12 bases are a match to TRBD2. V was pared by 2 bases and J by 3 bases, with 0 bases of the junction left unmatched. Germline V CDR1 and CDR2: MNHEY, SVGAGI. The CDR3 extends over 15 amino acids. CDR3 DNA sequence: TGTGCCAGCAGTTACCTAGCGGGAGGGACAGATACGCAGTATTTT. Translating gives CASSYLAGGTDTQYF.

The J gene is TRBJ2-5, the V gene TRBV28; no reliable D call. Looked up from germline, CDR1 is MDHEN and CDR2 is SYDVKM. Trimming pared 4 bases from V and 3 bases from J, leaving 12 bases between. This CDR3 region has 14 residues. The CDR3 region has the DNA TGTGCCAGCAGTTCCGCCGGGTTTAAAGAGACCCAGTACTTC. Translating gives CASSSAGFKETQYF.

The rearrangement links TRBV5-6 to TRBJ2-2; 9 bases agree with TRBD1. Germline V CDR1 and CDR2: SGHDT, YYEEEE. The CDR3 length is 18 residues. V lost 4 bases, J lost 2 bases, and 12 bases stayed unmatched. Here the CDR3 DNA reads TGTGCCAGCAGCCGTCCCGGGACAGGGCTTCTCAACACCGGGGAGCTGTTTTTT. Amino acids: CASSRPGTGLLNTGELFF.

CDR3 in DNA: TGCGCCAGCAGCTTGCTAGCGGGAGCCTACGAGCAGTACTTC. Its translation: CASSLLAGAYEQYF. The chain is built from TRBV5-1 and TRBJ2-7; 10 bases are shared with TRBD2. The CDR3 runs to 14 residues. Trimming cost V 1 base and J 2 bases; bases outside gene matches: 0. Per the germline V gene, CDR1 is SGHRS and CDR2 is YFSETQ. The variable domain in full, with the rest retrieved from reference TRBV5-1 and TRBJ2-7, is KAGVTQTPRYLIKTRGQQVTLSCSPISGHRSVSWYQQTPGQGLQFLFEYFSETQRNKGNFPGRFSGRQFSNSRSEMNVSTLELGDSALYLCASSLLAGAYEQYFGPGTRLTVT.

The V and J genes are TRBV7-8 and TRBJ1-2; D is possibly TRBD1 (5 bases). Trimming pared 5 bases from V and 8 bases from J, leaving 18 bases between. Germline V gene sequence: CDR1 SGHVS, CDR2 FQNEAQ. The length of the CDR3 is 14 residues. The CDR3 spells CASSRRAGFEGYTF. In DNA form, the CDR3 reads TGTGCCAGCAGCCGCAGGGCAGGGTTTGAGGGCTACACCTTC.